One and the same sample provided the 12 T cell receptor gamma chains below, sequenced in a study of gamma-delta T cells after stem cell transplantation. TCRdb made new clone calls on the RT-PCR reads using CATT. The top ten hold 3.4% of the sample, which has about 3,000 gamma-chain clones, roughly 18% seen once. The sample consisted of gamma-delta T cells. These receptors were obtained from a human donor. It is not recorded whose cells these are; they may come from a transplant donor.

The CDR3 is CATWDEQSYKKLF. The CDR3 coding sequence is TGTGCCACCTGGGACGAGCAAAGTTATAAGAAACTCTTT. The chain has TRGV4 and TRGJ1 or TRGJ2. This CDR3 is built from 13 residues. With 4 bases clipped from V and 6 bases from J, the junction kept 9 bases outside the gene matches. CDR1 is EGSTGY and CDR2 is YDSYTSSV in the germline V gene.

The chain uses TRGV9 and TRGJ1 or TRGJ2. This CDR3 is built from 14 residues. V dropped 0 bases and J dropped 3; count of bases not matched to a gene: 5. Germline-derived CDR1 and CDR2 are GITISATS and ISYDGTV (reference sequence). The CDR3 DNA sequence: TGTGCCTTGTGGGAGGTGCGGGGTTATTATAAGAAACTCTTT. Protein: CALWEVRGYYKKLF.

In this sample, this clone turned up a few times. The DNA of the CDR3 is TGTGCCACCGAAGATCCTCCTGATTATTATAAGAAACTCTTT. This codes for CATEDPPDYYKKLF. The chain combines TRGV2 with TRGJ1 or TRGJ2. The junction had 13 bases not matched to a gene; V was cut back by 9 bases and J by 2 bases. Per the germline V gene, CDR1 is EGSNGY and CDR2 is YDSYNSKV. CDR3 length: 14 amino acids.

There are a few counts of this clone. The chain carries TRGV9 and TRGJ1 or TRGJ2. Unmatched junction bases numbered 13, after V lost 2 bases and J lost 9 bases. The CDR3 has 14 amino acids. Germline assignment: CDR1 GITISATS and CDR2 ISYDGTV (reference sequence). The CDR3 spells CALWEAFAGSKKLF. The CDR3 bases are TGTGCCTTGTGGGAGGCATTCGCAGGCTCTAAGAAACTCTTT.

In its sample, this clone was seen a few times. Other nucleotide sequences in the sample specify the same CDR3. The chain combines TRGV3 with TRGJP2. Looked up from germline, CDR1 is VTNTFY and CDR2 is YDVSTARD (reference sequence). The CDR3 is 15 residues long. V gave up 0 bases and J gave up 3 bases; unmatched junction bases: 4. The DNA of the CDR3 is TGTGCCACCTGGGACAGGCCAGGTAGTGATTGGATCAAGACGTTT. As protein: CATWDRPGSDWIKTF.

The chain employs TRGV8 and TRGJ1 or TRGJ2. After removal of 3 bases from V and 0 bases from J, the junction contained 5 bases not matched to a gene. The CDR3 extends over 14 amino acids. Per germline, CDR1 VENAVY and CDR2 YDSYNSRV. Here the CDR3 DNA reads TGTGCCACCTGGGATCCCATGAATTATTATAAGAAACTCTTT. It translates to CATWDPMNYYKKLF.

This clone was detected a few times. J is TRGJ1 or TRGJ2 and V is TRGV8. CDR1 is VENAVY, CDR2 YDSYNSRV, per germline. With V trimmed by 7 bases and J by 7 bases, 7 bases remained unmatched. The CDR3 covers 11 residues. The CDR3 here is CATCRGYKKLF. DNA of the CDR3: TGTGCCACCTGTAGGGGGTATAAGAAACTCTTT.

Worth noting for this clone: The junction and the germline gene differ at one end; a read error may be behind it. The sample holds other DNA sequences that translate to the same CDR3. J is TRGJ1 or TRGJ2 and V is TRGV3. The CDR3 runs 15 residues. The germline gives CDR1 VTNTFY, CDR2 YDVSTARD (reference sequence). CDR3: CATWDRPGIDYKKLF. The CDR3 DNA reads as TGTGCTACCTGGGACAGGCCGGGAATTGATTATAAGAAACTCTTT.

In regard to this clone: This clone may be a read error of a much larger clone one base away. This CDR3 is also generated by other DNA sequences in the sample. The rearrangement uses TRGV2 and TRGJP2. The CDR3 length is 12 residues. After removal of 1 base from V and 9 bases from J, the junction contained 2 bases not matched to a gene. Per the germline V gene, CDR1 is EGSNGY and CDR2 is YDSYNSKV. CDR3 nucleotide sequence: TGTGCCACCTGGGACGGTCATTGGATCAAGACGTTT. It specifies CATWDGHWIKTF.

This clone was detected a few times. The rearrangement joins TRGV3 to TRGJ1 or TRGJ2. Germline V gene lookup returns CDR1 VTNTFY and CDR2 YDVSTARD (reference sequence). J gave up 1 base and V 6 bases, and 3 bases lay outside the gene matches. The CDR3 consists of 12 residues. CDR3 region: CATWSNYYKKLF. The CDR3 DNA sequence: TGTGCCACCTGGTCTAATTATTATAAGAAACTCTTT.

With regard to this clone: One junction end does not reproduce the germline sequence, and a read error may be involved. The V gene is TRGV4, the J gene TRGJ1 or TRGJ2. Germline CDR1 reads EGSTGY; CDR2 reads YDSYTSSV. The CDR3 has 13 residues. CDR3 amino acids: CATWDGNYDKKLF. CDR3 DNA sequence: TGTGCCACCTGGGATGGAAATTATGATAAGAAACTCTTT.

This clone occurred a few times. The same CDR3 arises from other DNA sequences in this sample as well. The CDR3 DNA reads TGTGCCACCTGGGGTCCGAATTATTATAAGAAACTCTTT. Protein sequence: CATWGPNYYKKLF. The chain is built from TRGV8 and TRGJ1 or TRGJ2. Losses at the gene ends were 5 bases for V and 0 bases for J; bases not matched to a gene: 4. Germline CDR1 is VENAVY and CDR2 is YDSYNSRV. This CDR3 is 13 amino acids long.